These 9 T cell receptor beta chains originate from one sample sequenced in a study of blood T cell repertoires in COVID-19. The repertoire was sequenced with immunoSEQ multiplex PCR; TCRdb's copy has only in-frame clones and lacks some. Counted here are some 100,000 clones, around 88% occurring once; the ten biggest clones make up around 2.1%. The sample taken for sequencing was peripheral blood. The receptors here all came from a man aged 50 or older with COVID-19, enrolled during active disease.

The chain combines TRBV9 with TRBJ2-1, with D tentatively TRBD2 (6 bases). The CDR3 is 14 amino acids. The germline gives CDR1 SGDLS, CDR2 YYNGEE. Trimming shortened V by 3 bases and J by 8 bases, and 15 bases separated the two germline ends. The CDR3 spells CASSGGRFGDEQFF. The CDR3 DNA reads TGTGCCAGCAGCGGGGGGAGGTTTGGCGATGAGCAGTTCTTC.

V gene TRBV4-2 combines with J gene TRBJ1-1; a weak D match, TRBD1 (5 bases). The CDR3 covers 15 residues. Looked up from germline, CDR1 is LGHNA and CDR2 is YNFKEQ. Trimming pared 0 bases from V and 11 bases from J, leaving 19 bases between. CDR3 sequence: CASSQESNRDSQAFF. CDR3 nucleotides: TGTGCCAGCAGCCAAGAAAGTAATCGGGACTCCCAGGCTTTCTTT.

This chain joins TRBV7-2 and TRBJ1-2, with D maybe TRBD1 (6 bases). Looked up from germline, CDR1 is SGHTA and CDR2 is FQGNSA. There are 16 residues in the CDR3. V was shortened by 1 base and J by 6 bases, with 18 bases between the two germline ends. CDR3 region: CASSLEGVWTSDGYTF. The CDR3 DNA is TGTGCCAGCAGCTTAGAGGGGGTATGGACATCAGATGGCTACACCTTC.

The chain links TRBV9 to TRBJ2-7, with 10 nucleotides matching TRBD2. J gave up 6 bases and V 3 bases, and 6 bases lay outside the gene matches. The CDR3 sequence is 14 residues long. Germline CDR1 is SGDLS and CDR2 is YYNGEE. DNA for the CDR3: TGTGCCAGCAGCGCTCTAGCGGGGGCCACCGAGCAGTACTTC. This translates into CASSALAGATEQYF.

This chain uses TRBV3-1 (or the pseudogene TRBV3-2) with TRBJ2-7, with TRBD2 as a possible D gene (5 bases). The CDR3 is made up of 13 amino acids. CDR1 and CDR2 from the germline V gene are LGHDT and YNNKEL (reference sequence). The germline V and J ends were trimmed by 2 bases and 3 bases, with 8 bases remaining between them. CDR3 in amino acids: CASSQTGNYEQYF. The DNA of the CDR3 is TGTGCCAGCAGCCAAACGGGGAACTACGAGCAGTACTTC.

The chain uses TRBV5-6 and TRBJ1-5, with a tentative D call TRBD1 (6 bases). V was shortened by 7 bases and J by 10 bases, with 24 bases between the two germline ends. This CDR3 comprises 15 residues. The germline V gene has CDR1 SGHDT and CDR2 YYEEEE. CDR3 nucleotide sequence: TGTGCCAGCCCTACCCGGGGACACCTGGAGTATCCCCAGCATTTT. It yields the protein CASPTRGHLEYPQHF.

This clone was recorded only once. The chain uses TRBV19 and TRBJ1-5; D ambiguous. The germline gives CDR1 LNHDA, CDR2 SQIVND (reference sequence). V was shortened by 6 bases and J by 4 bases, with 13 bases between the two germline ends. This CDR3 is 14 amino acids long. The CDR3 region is CASSYRETNQPQHF. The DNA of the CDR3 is TGTGCCAGTAGCTACCGGGAGACTAATCAGCCCCAGCATTTT.

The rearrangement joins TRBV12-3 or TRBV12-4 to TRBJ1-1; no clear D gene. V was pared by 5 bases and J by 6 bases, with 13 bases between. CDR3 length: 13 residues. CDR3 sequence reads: CASSPSGISEAFF. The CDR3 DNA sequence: TGTGCCAGCAGTCCTTCGGGGATCTCTGAAGCTTTCTTT.

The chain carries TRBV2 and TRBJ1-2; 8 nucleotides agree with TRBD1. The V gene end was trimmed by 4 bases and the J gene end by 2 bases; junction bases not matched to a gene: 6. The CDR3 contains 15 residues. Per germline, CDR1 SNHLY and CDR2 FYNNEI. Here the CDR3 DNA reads TGTGCCAGCAGTGTACAACAGGGGGAGAACTATGGCTACACCTTC. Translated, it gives CASSVQQGENYGYTF.